The rows below give T cell receptor beta chains drawn from one sample of a study of metastatic and nonmetastatic thyroid tumors. TCRdb re-clonotyped the PCR reads through MiXCR. This sample yields under 35,000 clones, of which 35% to 45% are seen a single time; under 25% belongs to the top ten. The sample taken for sequencing was tumor tissue. All receptors derive from a female donor with papillary thyroid cancer or a benign thyroid nodule (not recorded which). Some clones in this sample may be carry-over from other donors' samples. The CDR3 runs from the conserved cysteine through the conserved F or W. Fields, in order: D gene, clone size, V gene, CDR3 length, J gene, CDR3 protein, CDR3 DNA. A D gene is named only where the DNA matches it firmly. Size tells how often a clone was seen (once, few, many) or the class of an expanded clone, and some rows leave it out.

>.|few|TRBV20-1|15|TRBJ2-7
CSARDPEGLGSEQYF
TGCAGTGCTAGAGACCCCGAGGGTCTGGGGAGTGAGCAGTACTTC
>.|medium-sized|TRBV7-2|16|TRBJ1-1
CASSLGTGYMNTEAFF
TGTGCCAGCAGCTTAGGAACAGGGTATATGAACACTGAAGCTTTCTTT
>.|few|TRBV12-3/TRBV12-4|15|TRBJ1-6
CASSFGGRSNSPLHF
TGTGCCAGCAGTTTTGGAGGCAGAAGTAATTCACCCCTCCACTTT
>TRBD2|once|TRBV20-1|17|TRBJ2-1
CSARVWGLAGLYNEQFF
TGCAGTGCTAGAGTATGGGGACTAGCGGGGCTCTACAATGAGCAGTTCTTC
>TRBD2|.|TRBV11-2|15|TRBJ2-3
CASSLQAGGADTQYF
TGTGCCAGCAGCTTACAGGCGGGAGGGGCAGATACGCAGTATTTT
>TRBD2|few|TRBV6-2/TRBV6-3|17|TRBJ2-3
CASRGLAGQDSTDTQYF
TGTGCCAGCAGGGGACTAGCGGGCCAAGATAGCACAGATACGCAGTATTTT
>.|.|TRBV6-1|11|TRBJ1-2
CASSHRDGYTF
TGTGCCAGCAGTCACCGGGATGGCTACACCTTC
>TRBD1|.|TRBV20-1|14|TRBJ2-5
CGAGEQGPVETQYF
TGCGGGGCCGGGGAACAGGGGCCTGTGGAGACCCAGTACTTC
>TRBD1|.|TRBV5-1|16|TRBJ1-2
CASTVGQGFGNYGYTF
TGCGCCAGCACCGTCGGACAGGGATTCGGGAACTATGGCTACACCTTC
>.|.|TRBV20-1|12|TRBJ1-1
CSASEGNTEAFF
TGCAGTGCTAGTGAGGGGAACACTGAAGCTTTCTTT
>.|.|TRBV11-2|16|TRBJ2-1
CASSLDLPSSYNEQFF
TGTGCCAGCAGCTTAGATCTACCCAGCTCCTACAATGAGCAGTTCTTC
>.|.|TRBV24-1|14|TRBJ1-2
CATSDIASNYGYTF
TGTGCCACCAGTGATATAGCATCTAACTATGGCTACACCTTC
>.|few|TRBV28|14|TRBJ2-7
CASSQLGTSYEQYF
TGTGCCAGCAGTCAACTCGGGACTTCCTACGAGCAGTACTTC
>TRBD1|once|TRBV20-1|15|TRBJ2-2
CSARGLGLHTGELFF
TGCAGTGCCAGGGGGCTAGGCTTACACACCGGGGAGCTGTTTTTT
>TRBD1|.|TRBV10-3|14|TRBJ1-6
CAISIGTDNSPLHF
TGTGCCATCAGCATAGGGACAGACAATTCACCCCTCCACTTT